This note documents a single T cell receptor beta chain sequence. Its antigen is undetermined. V lost 3 bases and J 4 bases, leaving 12 bases between the germline ends. CDR1 SGHRS and CDR2 YFSETQ come from the germline V gene. The CDR3 loop spans 14 amino acids. These data belong to a study of cytotoxic CD8 clonotypes in ibrutinib-treated CLL. Findings and caveats of the study: Upon ibrutinib response clonality rose, and upon progression it fell back toward baseline.

Investigators sought sequencing depths of between 1 in 200,000 and 1 in 1 million T cells. Profiled with immunoSEQ multiplex PCR; TCRdb holds only in-frame clones, not every one. There are 330,000 or so clones in the sample; about 61% occur only once, and about 6.7% lies in the top ten. The chain joins TRBV5-1 to TRBJ2-3; no reliable D call. Here the sequenced sample was PBMCs, taken after 36 months of ibrutinib treatment. This sequence was found in a human donor with chronic lymphocytic leukemia. The CDR3 DNA is TGCGCCAGCAGCTCTTGGACCGGGCCAGATACGCAGTATTTT. Translation gives CASSSWTGPDTQYF.